Reported below is one TCR beta chain. The data originate from a study of T cell responses to AZD1222 COVID-19 vaccine. The method was immunoSEQ multiplex PCR; TCRdb's version includes in-frame clones alone and lacks a portion of them. The sample carries some 150,000 clones, around nine tenths recorded once. The sample consisted of peripheral blood, taken after recovery from COVID-19. The sequence was obtained from an adult who had recovered from COVID-19.

The CDR3 region has the DNA TGTGCCACCTCCTCTGATGGTGGCTACACCTTC. Encoded protein: CATSSDGGYTF. The rearrangement uses TRBV2 and TRBJ1-2; D remains unclear. The germline V gene encodes CDR1 SNHLY and CDR2 FYNNEI. V dropped 10 bases and J dropped 7 bases, with 13 bases sitting between them. The CDR3 has 11 residues.